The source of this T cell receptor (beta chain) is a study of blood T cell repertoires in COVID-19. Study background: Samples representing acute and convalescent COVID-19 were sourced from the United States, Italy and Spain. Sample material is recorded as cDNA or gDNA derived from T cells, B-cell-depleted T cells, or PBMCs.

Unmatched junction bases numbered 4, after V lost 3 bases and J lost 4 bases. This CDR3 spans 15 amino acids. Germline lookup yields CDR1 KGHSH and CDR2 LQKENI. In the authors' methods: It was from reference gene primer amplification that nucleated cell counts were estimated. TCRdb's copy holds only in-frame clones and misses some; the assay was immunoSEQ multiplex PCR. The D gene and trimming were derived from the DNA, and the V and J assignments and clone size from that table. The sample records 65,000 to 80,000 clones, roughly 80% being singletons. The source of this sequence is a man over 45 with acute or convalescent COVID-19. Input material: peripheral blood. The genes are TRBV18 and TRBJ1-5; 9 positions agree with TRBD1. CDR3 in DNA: TGTGCCAGCTCACCCGACAGGGGGGGAAATCAGCCCCAGCATTTT. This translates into CASSPDRGGNQPQHF.